The clone carrying this TCR beta chain was seen many times. As yet, its antigen is unknown. This related bone marrow graft donor gave peripheral blood on the day of marrow donation. The data are from a study of T cells after posttransplantation cyclophosphamide. Overall study results and limits: Donor-recipient repertoire similarity was low at 1-2 months, rising over year one. TRB clonality was highly associated with recipient CMV seropositivity and reactivation. Blood and skin or GI T cell repertoires showed limited TRB overlap.

Generated by immunoSEQ multiplex PCR, the TCRdb table keeps only in-frame clones and is missing some. Observed in the sample are under 50,000 clones, none of them singletons. This CDR3 has 12 residues. V was shortened by 5 bases and J by 6 bases, with 9 bases between the two germline ends. The germline V gene has CDR1 MDHEN and CDR2 SYDVKM. What was sequenced was PBMCs. The chain has TRBV28 and TRBJ2-3, with D tentatively TRBD1 (5 bases). The origin of this receptor is a woman in her forties or fifties in good health and a related stem cell transplant donor. The CDR3 spells CASSVAGDTQYF. The CDR3 DNA is TGTGCCAGCAGTGTCGCAGGGGATACGCAGTATTTT. The whole variable domain, remainder taken from reference TRBV28 and TRBJ2-3, is DVKVTQSSRYLVKRTGEKVFLECVQDMDHENMFWYRQDPGLGLRLIYFSYDVKMKEKGDIPEGYSVSREKKERFSLILESASTNQTSMYLCASSVAGDTQYFGPGTRLTVL.